One and the same sample provided the 12 T cell receptor beta chains below, sequenced in a study of blood T cell repertoires in COVID-19 (dated by TCRdb to 2020 to 2022). The library came from the immunoSEQ multiplex PCR assay. The table comes from immuneACCESS by way of TCRdb, which keeps in-frame sequences with V and J called. Part of the clones is missing from these tables; in studies checked, under half for an unresolved V gene and the rest for unknown reasons. The sample table lists roughly 100,000 clones, 80% to 95% of them with a count of one. The top ten constitute less than 4.5% of the sample. Sample: peripheral blood. These receptors were collected from a man between 18 and 29 years old with acute or convalescent COVID-19.

The rearrangement joins TRBV19 to TRBJ1-5; 9 positions agree with TRBD1. Germline CDR1 LNHDA, CDR2 SQIVND (reference sequence). CDR3 length equals 17 residues. Unmatched junction bases numbered 16, after V lost 6 bases and J lost 7 bases. CDR3 residues: CASSLKTGTGYTQPQHF. CDR3 coding DNA: TGTGCCAGTAGCCTAAAAACCGGGACAGGGTATACCCAGCCCCAGCATTTT.

The genes are TRBV6-5 and TRBJ1-1; 9 bases match TRBD1. Germline assignment: CDR1 MNHEY and CDR2 SVGAGI. J was trimmed by 4 bases and V by 2 bases; bases with no gene match: 5. The CDR3 length is 15 residues. The CDR3 coding sequence is TGTGCCAGCAGTTACCTCGGGACAGGGTCCACTGAAGCTTTCTTT. Translated, it gives CASSYLGTGSTEAFF.

This chain uses TRBV3-1 (or the pseudogene TRBV3-2) with TRBJ2-3; 8 bases align to TRBD2. This CDR3 is 16 amino acids long. CDR1 and CDR2 (germline): LGHDT, YNNKEL (reference sequence). V dropped 4 bases and J dropped 4; count of bases not matched to a gene: 10. CDR3 sequence reads: CASSPFDGGDSDTQYF. The CDR3, as DNA: TGTGCCAGCAGCCCCTTTGACGGGGGGGACTCAGATACGCAGTATTTT.

The genes are TRBV24-1 and TRBJ1-4; 8 nucleotides line up with TRBD1. The CDR3 length is 14 residues. Germline assignment: CDR1 KGHDR and CDR2 SFDVKD. Unmatched junction bases numbered 4, after V lost 7 bases and J lost 4 bases. CDR3 in amino acids: CATSIQGVNEKLFF. CDR3 sequence (DNA): TGTGCCACCAGCATACAGGGGGTTAATGAAAAACTGTTTTTT.

The chain is built from TRBV7-8 and TRBJ1-6; D call uncertain. Germline V gives CDR1 SGHVS, CDR2 FQNEAQ. The V and J ends lost 3 bases and 7 bases respectively, with 13 bases between them. This CDR3 is 15 amino acids long. Written as DNA, the CDR3 is TGTGCCAGCAGCTTTCGCCAGATCACAAATTCACCCCTCCACTTT. As protein: CASSFRQITNSPLHF. Full variable domain (remainder filled in from reference TRBV7-8 and TRBJ1-6): GAGVSQSPRYKVAKRGQDVALRCDPISGHVSLFWYQQALGQGPEFLTYFQNEAQLDKSGLPSDRFFAERPEGSVSTLKIQRTQQEDSAVYLCASSFRQITNSPLHFGNGTRLTVT.

This chain joins TRBV18 and TRBJ1-5, with D perhaps matching TRBD1 (5 bases). The germline V and J ends were trimmed by 6 bases and 5 bases, with 17 bases remaining between them. Germline V gene lookup returns CDR1 KGHSH and CDR2 LQKENI. The CDR3 sequence is 15 residues long. CDR3 residues: CASSPQGGRDQPQHF. The CDR3 nucleotides are TGTGCCAGCTCGCCCCAGGGAGGAAGAGATCAGCCCCAGCATTTT.

The chain couples TRBV3-1 (or the pseudogene TRBV3-2) to TRBJ2-2; 8 nucleotides line up with TRBD2. CDR1 is LGHDT and CDR2 is YNNKEL in the germline V gene (reference sequence). CDR3 size: 13 residues. V lost 7 bases and J lost 6; bases outside the gene matches: 4. The CDR3 spells CASKREFPGELFF. As DNA, the CDR3 is TGTGCCAGCAAGCGGGAGTTCCCCGGGGAGCTGTTTTTT.

This clone was counted once. The chain has TRBV3-1 (or the pseudogene TRBV3-2) and TRBJ2-1, with 9 bases that match TRBD2. The CDR3 has 14 residues. V gave up 4 bases and J gave up 10 bases; unmatched junction bases: 8. Germline-derived CDR1 and CDR2 are LGHDT and YNNKEL (reference sequence). DNA for the CDR3: TGTGCCAGCAGCCCCGGGACTAGCAGTGGCGAGCAGTTCTTC. Its translation is CASSPGTSSGEQFF.

This chain links TRBV12-5 with TRBJ2-7; tentative D call: TRBD1 (6 bases). Germline V gives CDR1 LGHNT, CDR2 FRNRAP. The CDR3 has 15 residues. Trimming stripped 0 bases from V and 3 bases from J, with 12 bases between. The CDR3: CASGLVTGQLYEQYF. The CDR3 DNA follows: TGTGCTAGTGGTTTGGTAACGGGACAACTCTACGAGCAGTACTTC.

This chain joins TRBV30 and TRBJ1-5; TRBD1 matches 7 bases. V dropped 1 base and J dropped 2; count of bases not matched to a gene: 2. CDR1 is GTSNPN, CDR2 SVGIG, per germline (reference sequence). The CDR3 spans 14 residues. The CDR3 sequence is CAWSAGTGNQPQHF. CDR3 bases: TGTGCCTGGAGTGCGGGGACAGGCAATCAGCCCCAGCATTTT.

The chain couples TRBV6-5 to TRBJ1-6, with a possible D match to TRBD1 (5 bases). CDR3 length: 14 residues. V was trimmed by 11 bases and J by 5 bases, leaving 16 bases between them. CDR1 is MNHEY and CDR2 is SVGAGI in the germline V gene. In nucleotides, the CDR3 is TGTGCCTCTTGGGGGGGTGGAAATAATTCACCCCTCCACTTT. This encodes CASWGGGNNSPLHF.

The chain carries TRBV6-6 and TRBJ1-1; 9 positions match TRBD1. The CDR3 has 17 residues. V lost 5 bases to trimming and J lost 7 bases; unmatched junction nucleotides: 17. Germline V lookup: CDR1 MNHNY, CDR2 SVGAGI (reference sequence). CDR3 nucleotides: TGTGCCAGCAGTCCAACAGGGGGCCGAGCGAGGATTAGTGAAGCTTTCTTT. This translates into CASSPTGGRARISEAFF.